This T cell receptor beta chain is from a study of spatial heterogeneity in lung cancer. Notes on the study in general: Intratumoral expanded alpha and beta TCR counts were found to track tumor mutation counts.

This clonotype is deemed medium-sized (0.01 to 0.1%). Its specificity is not known. Since it is a stray read in a library aimed at alpha chains, this beta chain has a size that is not meaningful. The CDR3 is made up of 14 amino acids. Trimming shortened V by 6 bases and J by 5 bases, and 13 bases separated the two germline ends. Looked up from germline, CDR1 is SNHLY and CDR2 is FYNNEI. Stated time point: sample taken at primary tumor resection. MiXCR was run by TCRdb on the 5' RACE reads, yielding one entry per CDR3 protein. The table has some 6,100 distinct CDR3 sequences, about 15% seen once; the top ten hold 8.5% to 12%.

The gene calls are TRBV2 and TRBJ2-2, with D possibly being TRBD1 or TRBD2 (5 bases each). This material consisted of lung tumor tissue, taken at surgery. The sequence was collected from a male donor with early-stage non-small cell lung cancer. CDR3 DNA sequence: TGTGCCAGCAGGAGGGACCCCGAGACCGGGGAGCTGTTTTTT. Protein product: CASRRDPETGELFF.